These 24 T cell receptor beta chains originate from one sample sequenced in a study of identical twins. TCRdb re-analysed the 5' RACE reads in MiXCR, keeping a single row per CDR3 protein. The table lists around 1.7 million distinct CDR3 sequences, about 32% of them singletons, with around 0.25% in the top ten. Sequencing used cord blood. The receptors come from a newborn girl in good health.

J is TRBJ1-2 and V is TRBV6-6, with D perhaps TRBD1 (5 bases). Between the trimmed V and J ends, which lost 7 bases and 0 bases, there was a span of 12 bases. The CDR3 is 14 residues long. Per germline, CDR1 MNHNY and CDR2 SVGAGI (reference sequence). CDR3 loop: CASTMTVPNYGYTF. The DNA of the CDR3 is TGTGCCAGCACCATGACAGTACCTAACTATGGCTACACCTTC.

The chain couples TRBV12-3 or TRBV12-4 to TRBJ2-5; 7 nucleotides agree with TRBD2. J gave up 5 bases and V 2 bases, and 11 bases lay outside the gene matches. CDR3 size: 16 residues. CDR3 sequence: CASSLIGGTKGETQYF. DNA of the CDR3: TGTGCCAGCAGTTTAATAGGAGGGACTAAGGGGGAGACCCAGTACTTC.

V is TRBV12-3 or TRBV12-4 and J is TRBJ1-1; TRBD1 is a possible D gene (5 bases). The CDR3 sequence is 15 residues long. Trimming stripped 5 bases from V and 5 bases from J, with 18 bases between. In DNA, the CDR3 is TGTGCCAGCAGTATTACATCCTTGGGGGGGACTGAAGCTTTCTTT. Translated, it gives CASSITSLGGTEAFF.

CDR3 region: CATSDPRGQGAYGYTF. Here the CDR3 DNA reads TGTGCCACCAGTGATCCGCGGGGCCAGGGGGCCTATGGCTACACCTTC. This chain connects TRBV24-1 to TRBJ1-2; 8 nucleotides agree with TRBD1. Germline V gene sequence: CDR1 KGHDR, CDR2 SFDVKD. The junction had 9 bases not matched to a gene; V was cut back by 3 bases and J by 4 bases. The CDR3 runs 16 residues.

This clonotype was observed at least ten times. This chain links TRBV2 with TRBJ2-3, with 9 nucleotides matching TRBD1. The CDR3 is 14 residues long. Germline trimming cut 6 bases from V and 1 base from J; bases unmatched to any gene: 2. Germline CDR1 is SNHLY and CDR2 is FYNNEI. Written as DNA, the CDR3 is TGTGCCAGCAGGGGACAGGGAGGCACAGATACGCAGTATTTT. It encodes CASRGQGGTDTQYF.

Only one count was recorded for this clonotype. CDR3 amino acids: CASTIGRNYGYTF. The CDR3 nucleotides read TGTGCCAGCACTATTGGACGGAACTATGGCTACACCTTC. The rearrangement links TRBV6-1 to TRBJ1-2, with D unclear. The germline gives CDR1 MNHNS, CDR2 SASEGT. V was cut by 7 bases and J by 2 bases, with 11 bases left in between. The CDR3 spans 13 residues.

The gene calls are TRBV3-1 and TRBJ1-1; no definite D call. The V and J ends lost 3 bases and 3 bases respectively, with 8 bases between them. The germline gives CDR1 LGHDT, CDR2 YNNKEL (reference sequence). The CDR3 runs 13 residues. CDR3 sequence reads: CASSHGLYTEAFF. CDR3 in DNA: TGTGCCAGCAGCCACGGACTGTACACTGAAGCTTTCTTT.

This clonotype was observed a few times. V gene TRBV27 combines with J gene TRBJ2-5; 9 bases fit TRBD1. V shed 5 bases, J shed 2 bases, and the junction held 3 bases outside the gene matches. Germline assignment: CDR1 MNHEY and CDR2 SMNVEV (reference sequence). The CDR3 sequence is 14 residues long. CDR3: CASSGDREQETQYF. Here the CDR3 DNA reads TGTGCCAGCAGTGGGGACAGGGAGCAAGAGACCCAGTACTTC.

In DNA, the CDR3 is TGCAGTGCTAGAATCAGGGGGCTTCAAGAGACCCAGTACTTC. Translating it yields CSARIRGLQETQYF. This chain uses TRBV20-1 with TRBJ2-5; 8 nucleotides agree with TRBD1. CDR1 and CDR2 (germline): DFQATT, SNEGSKA (reference sequence). V lost 2 bases and J lost 2; bases outside the gene matches: 4. This CDR3 has 14 amino acids.

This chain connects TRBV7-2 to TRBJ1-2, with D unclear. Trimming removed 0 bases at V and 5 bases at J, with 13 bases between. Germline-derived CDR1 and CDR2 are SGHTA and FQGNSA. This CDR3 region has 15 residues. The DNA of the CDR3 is TGTGCCAGCAGCTTAGCGGAGGGTATCGTGTATGGCTACACCTTC. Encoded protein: CASSLAEGIVYGYTF.

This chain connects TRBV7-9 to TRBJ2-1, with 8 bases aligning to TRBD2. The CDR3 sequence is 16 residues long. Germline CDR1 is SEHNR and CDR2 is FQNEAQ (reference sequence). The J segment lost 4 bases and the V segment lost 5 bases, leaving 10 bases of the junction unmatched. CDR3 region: CASSPVAGFAYNEQFF. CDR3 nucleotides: TGTGCCAGCAGCCCCGTAGCGGGATTCGCGTACAATGAGCAGTTCTTC.

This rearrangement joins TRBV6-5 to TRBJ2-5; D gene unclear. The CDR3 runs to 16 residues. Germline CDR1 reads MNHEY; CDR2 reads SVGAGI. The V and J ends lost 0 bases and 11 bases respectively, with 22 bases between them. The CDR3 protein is CASSYSRRDNRNEQYF. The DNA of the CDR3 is TGTGCCAGCAGTTACTCGAGAAGGGATAATCGGAATGAGCAGTACTTC.

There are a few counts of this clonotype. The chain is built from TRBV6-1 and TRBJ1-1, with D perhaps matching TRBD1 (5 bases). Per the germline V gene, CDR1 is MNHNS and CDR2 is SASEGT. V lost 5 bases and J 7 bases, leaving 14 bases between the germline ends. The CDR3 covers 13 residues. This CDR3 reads CASSLGGLGEAFF. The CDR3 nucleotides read TGTGCCAGCAGTTTGGGGGGATTGGGTGAAGCTTTCTTT.

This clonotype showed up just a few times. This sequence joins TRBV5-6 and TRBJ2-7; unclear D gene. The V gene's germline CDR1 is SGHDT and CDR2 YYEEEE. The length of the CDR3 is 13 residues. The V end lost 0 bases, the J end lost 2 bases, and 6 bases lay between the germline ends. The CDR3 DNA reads TGTGCCAGCAGCTTGGCCGTGGCCTACGAGCAGTACTTC. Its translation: CASSLAVAYEQYF.

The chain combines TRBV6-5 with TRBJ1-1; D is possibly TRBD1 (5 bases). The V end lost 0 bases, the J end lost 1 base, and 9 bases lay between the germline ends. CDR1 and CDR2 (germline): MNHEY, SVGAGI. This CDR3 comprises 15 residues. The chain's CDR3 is CASSYSSGENTEAFF. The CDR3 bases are TGTGCCAGCAGTTACTCGTCGGGGGAGAACACTGAAGCTTTCTTT.

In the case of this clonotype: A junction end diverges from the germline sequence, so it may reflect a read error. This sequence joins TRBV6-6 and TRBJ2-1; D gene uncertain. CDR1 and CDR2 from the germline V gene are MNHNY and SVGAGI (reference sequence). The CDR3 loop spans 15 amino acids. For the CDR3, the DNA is TGTGCCAGCAGTTCCCACGCCGGAGTCTACGATGAGCAGTTCTTC. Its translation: CASSSHAGVYDEQFF.

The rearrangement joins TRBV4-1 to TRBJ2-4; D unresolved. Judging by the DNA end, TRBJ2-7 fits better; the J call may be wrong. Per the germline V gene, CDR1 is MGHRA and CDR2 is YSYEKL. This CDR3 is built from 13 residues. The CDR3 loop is CASSQDPSGEQYF. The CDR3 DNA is TGCGCCAGCAGCCAAGATCCTAGTGGCGAGCAGTACTTC.

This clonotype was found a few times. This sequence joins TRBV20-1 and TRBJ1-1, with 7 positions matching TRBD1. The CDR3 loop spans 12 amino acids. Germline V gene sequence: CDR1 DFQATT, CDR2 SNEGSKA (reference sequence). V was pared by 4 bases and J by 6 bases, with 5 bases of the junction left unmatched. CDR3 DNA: TGCAGTGCTATCCGGACAGGCCCTGAAGCTTTCTTT. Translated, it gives CSAIRTGPEAFF.

This CDR3 is CASRRVADSYEQYF. The CDR3, as DNA: TGTGCCAGTCGGAGGGTAGCGGATTCCTACGAGCAGTACTTC. V usage is TRBV6-1 and J usage is TRBJ2-7; D might be TRBD2 (6 bases). The CDR3 covers 14 residues. V gave up 9 bases and J gave up 1 base, with 16 bases separating them. Germline V CDR1 and CDR2: MNHNS, SASEGT.

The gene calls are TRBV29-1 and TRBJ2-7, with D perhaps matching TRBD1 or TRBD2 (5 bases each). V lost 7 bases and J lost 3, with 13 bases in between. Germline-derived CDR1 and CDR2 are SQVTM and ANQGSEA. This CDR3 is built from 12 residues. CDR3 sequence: CSARDADYEQYF. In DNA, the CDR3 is TGCAGCGCCCGGGACGCAGACTACGAGCAGTACTTC.

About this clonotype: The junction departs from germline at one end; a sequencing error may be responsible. CDR3: CATSARENEQYF. Written as DNA, the CDR3 is TGTGCCACCAGTGCCCGGGAAAACGAGCAGTACTTC. The V and J genes are TRBV10-3 and TRBJ2-7; TRBD2 might be the D (5 bases). The CDR3 runs 12 residues. Per the germline V gene, CDR1 is ENHRY and CDR2 is SYGVKD.

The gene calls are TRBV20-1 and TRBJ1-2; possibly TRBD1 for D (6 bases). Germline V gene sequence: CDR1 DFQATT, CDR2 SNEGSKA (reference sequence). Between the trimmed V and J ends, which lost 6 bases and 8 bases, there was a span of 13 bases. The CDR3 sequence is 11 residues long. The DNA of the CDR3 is TGCAGTGCGGTAGAGGGGGTAGGCTACACCTTC. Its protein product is CSAVEGVGYTF.

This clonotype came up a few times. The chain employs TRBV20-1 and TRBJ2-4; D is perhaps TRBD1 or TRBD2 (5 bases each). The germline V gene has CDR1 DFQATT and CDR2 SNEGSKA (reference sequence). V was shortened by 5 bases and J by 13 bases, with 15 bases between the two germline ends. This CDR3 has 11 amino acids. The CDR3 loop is CSAPGFGEQYF. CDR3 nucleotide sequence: TGCAGTGCTCCAGGGTTCGGGGAGCAGTACTTC.

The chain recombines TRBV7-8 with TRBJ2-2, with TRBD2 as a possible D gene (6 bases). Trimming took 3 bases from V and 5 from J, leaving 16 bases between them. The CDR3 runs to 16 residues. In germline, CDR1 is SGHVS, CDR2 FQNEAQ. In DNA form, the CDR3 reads TGTGCCAGCAGCTTTAGGCGGCTAGCGAGTACCGGGGAGCTGTTTTTT. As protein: CASSFRRLASTGELFF.